This TCR beta chain derives from a study of vaccination and CD4 T cells after COVID-19. Turning to the study itself: About 9 convalescent cases were mild and one was severe, and all had been SARS-CoV-2 positive by nasal swab PCR. Stimulation of the cells used overlapping spike peptide pools from SARS-CoV-2 and from the common cold coronaviruses HCoV-NL63, HCoV-OC43 and HCoV-229E. Broader study findings: Rising from around 20 to 38, the median of SARS-CoV-2-reactive clonotypes did not change significantly.

As to this clonotype: Antigen unknown.

Treatment noted: 10-day PBMC culture with coronavirus spike peptide pools or control peptides (ViraFEST assay). In germline, CDR1 is SQVTM, CDR2 ANQGSEA. The V end lost 7 bases, the J end lost 6 bases, and 8 bases lay between the germline ends. CDR3 size: 10 residues. With the Oncomine TCR Beta short-read assay, DNA from cultured CD4+ T cells was sequenced. The genomic DNA was obtained from cultured CD4+ T cells by extraction with the QIAamp micro DNA kit. TCRdb analysed the PCR reads with MiXCR anew, one entry per CDR3 protein. The data hold 10,000 to 15,000 distinct CDR3 sequences, with around 47% observed a single time.

The rearrangement joins TRBV29-1 to TRBJ2-3; D gene ambiguous. Sample: CD4+ T cells from blood, cultured in vitro. The TCR sequence derives from a human donor who had recovered from COVID-19. The CDR3 loop is CSGSRDTQYF. The CDR3 nucleotides read TGCAGCGGCTCTCGCGATACGCAGTATTTT.